The 8 T cell receptor beta chains below come from one sample, sequenced in a study of T cell responses to AZD1222 COVID-19 vaccine. Clones were read by immunoSEQ multiplex PCR, and TCRdb kept only the in-frame ones, dropping some. This sample has some 180,000 clones, with 85% to 95% found just once. Sample: peripheral blood, taken 28 days after the second dose of the MenACWY control vaccine. The receptors were sampled from an adult who received the MenACWY meningococcal vaccine as a control.

This CDR3 is CASSFRGADTEAFF. Written as DNA, the CDR3 is TGTGCCAGCAGTTTCAGGGGAGCGGACACTGAAGCTTTCTTT. This sequence joins TRBV6-5 and TRBJ1-1, with D possibly TRBD1 on 6 matching bases. Germline V gene sequence: CDR1 MNHEY, CDR2 SVGAGI. Trimming shortened V by 4 bases and J by 3 bases, and 12 bases separated the two germline ends. The CDR3 totals 14 residues.

V gene TRBV2 combines with J gene TRBJ2-4; D unresolved. Germline values: CDR1 SNHLY, CDR2 FYNNEI. The CDR3 runs to 15 residues. V lost 4 bases and J 1 base, leaving 11 bases between the germline ends. The DNA for the CDR3 is TGTGCCAGCAGTGCCCAATCCAGGGCCAAAAACATTCAGTACTTC. Protein: CASSAQSRAKNIQYF.

The gene calls are TRBV19 and TRBJ1-5, with 8 bases aligning to TRBD1. CDR1 and CDR2 from the germline V gene are LNHDA and SQIVND (reference sequence). The CDR3 runs 16 residues. V was clipped by 2 bases and J by 5 bases; unmatched bases: 8. The CDR3 region has the DNA TGTGCCAGTAGTATAACTAAAATGACAGGGGATCAGCCCCAGCATTTT. Protein sequence: CASSITKMTGDQPQHF.

This chain joins TRBV18 and TRBJ2-1; no definite D call. The CDR3 covers 12 residues. The V gene lost 3 bases and the J gene lost 8 bases, with 8 bases spanning the gap. Germline loops: CDR1 KGHSH, CDR2 LQKENI. The CDR3 region is CASSPQRDEQFF. The CDR3, as DNA: TGTGCCAGCTCACCCCAAAGGGATGAGCAGTTCTTC.

This clone is a singleton in its sample. The gene calls are TRBV28 and TRBJ1-5, with D possibly being TRBD1 (6 bases). The CDR3 runs to 16 residues. Germline CDR1 is MDHEN and CDR2 is SYDVKM. V was trimmed by 5 bases and J by 1 base, leaving 15 bases between them. The CDR3, as DNA: TGTGCCAGCAGTCGACTACAGGGTCTGAGCAATCAGCCCCAGCATTTT. This codes for CASSRLQGLSNQPQHF.

J is TRBJ2-3 and V is TRBV30; 7 nucleotides match TRBD2. CDR1 is GTSNPN and CDR2 is SVGIG in the germline V gene (reference sequence). Trimming took 2 bases from V and 7 from J; bases not matched to a gene: 6. The CDR3 extends over 13 amino acids. The CDR3 nucleotides read TGTGCCTGGAGTTTGCGGGGGAGCTATACGCAGTATTTT. It specifies CAWSLRGSYTQYF.

Worth noting for this clone: Other DNA sequences in the same sample also yield this CDR3. The CDR3 is CASSPLLNTEAFF. CDR3 in DNA: TGTGCCAGCTCACCATTACTGAACACTGAAGCTTTCTTT. The chain recombines TRBV18 with TRBJ1-1; D is unclear. This CDR3 contains 13 residues. V lost 2 bases and J 0 bases, leaving 4 bases between the germline ends. CDR1 and CDR2 from the germline V gene are KGHSH and LQKENI.

The chain links TRBV11-2 to TRBJ2-7; tentatively, D is TRBD2 (7 bases). The CDR3 length is 17 residues. Germline V CDR1 and CDR2: SGHAT, FQNNGV. V lost 5 bases and J 0 bases, leaving 20 bases between the germline ends. Here the CDR3 reads CASSKGGGSRSSYEQYF. The CDR3 coding sequence is TGTGCCAGCAGCAAGGGAGGGGGGTCCCGAAGCTCCTACGAGCAGTACTTC.